One sample yielded the 22 T cell receptor beta chains listed below, sequenced in a study of OX40 agonist ivuxolimab in advanced cancers. Clones were read by immunoSEQ multiplex PCR, and TCRdb kept only the in-frame ones, dropping some. The data hold approximately 9,800 clones, with over 65% observed a single time. Sample: CD4+ or CD8+ T cells sorted from blood, taken in a trial of the OX40 agonist ivuxolimab. These receptors were taken from an adult with an advanced solid tumor such as melanoma, head and neck, liver or kidney cancer.

The CDR3: CASSLGQGYQPQHF. The CDR3 nucleotides read TGTGCCAGCAGCTTGGGACAGGGATATCAGCCCCAGCATTTT. The chain couples TRBV13 to TRBJ1-5; 9 positions match TRBD1. The germline gives CDR1 PRHDT, CDR2 FYEKMQ (reference sequence). The V and J ends lost 3 bases and 5 bases, in that order; junction bases with no gene match: 2. CDR3 length: 14 residues. Variable domain in full (rest from reference TRBV13 and TRBJ1-5): AAGVIQSPRHLIKEKRETATLKCYPIPRHDTVYWYQQGPGQDPQFLISFYEKMQSDKGSIPDRFSAQQFSDYHSELNMSSLELGDSALYFCASSLGQGYQPQHFGDGTRLSIL.

The genes are TRBV5-6 and TRBJ2-7; possibly TRBD2 for D (5 bases). Trimming cost V 1 base and J 6 bases, with 11 bases left between them. The CDR3 consists of 13 residues. Germline CDR1 reads SGHDT; CDR2 reads YYEEEE. Here the CDR3 reads CASSLRRALEQYF. CDR3 sequence (DNA): TGTGCCAGCAGCTTGCGGCGGGCGCTCGAGCAGTACTTC.

The J gene is TRBJ2-1, the V gene TRBV6-1; D unresolved. CDR1 and CDR2 (germline): MNHNS, SASEGT. V was pared by 5 bases and J by 9 bases, with 8 bases between. This CDR3 is 11 amino acids long. The CDR3 DNA sequence: TGTGCCAGCAGTCATGGTCGTGAGCAGTTCTTC. Translated, it gives CASSHGREQFF.

This chain uses TRBV6-5 with TRBJ2-7; D remains ambiguous. The germline V gene has CDR1 MNHEY and CDR2 SVGAGI. The V gene lost 5 bases and the J gene lost 1 base, with 12 bases spanning the gap. This CDR3 is 14 amino acids long. The chain's CDR3 is CASSPPGESYEQYF. DNA of the CDR3: TGTGCCAGCAGTCCCCCGGGTGAATCCTACGAGCAGTACTTC.

V and J are TRBV6-4 and TRBJ1-1; D gene unclear. Trimming stripped 6 bases from V and 3 bases from J, with 8 bases between. The CDR3 is 12 residues long. Germline V gene data show CDR1 as MRHNA and CDR2 as SNTAGT. The chain's CDR3 is CASSAGYTEAFF. The CDR3 DNA follows: TGTGCCAGCAGCGCGGGGTACACTGAAGCTTTCTTT.

The chain recombines TRBV27 with TRBJ1-3; no definite D call. Germline V gene lookup returns CDR1 MNHEY and CDR2 SMNVEV (reference sequence). The CDR3 has 17 residues. The ends were cut back, 5 bases at V and 0 bases at J, with 17 bases in the middle. In nucleotides, the CDR3 is TGTGCCAGCAGTCCTTTTTATCCCCACAGCTCTGGAAACACCATATATTTT. It specifies CASSPFYPHSSGNTIYF.

The chain uses TRBV7-2 and TRBJ2-4; 8 bases are a match to TRBD2. The germline CDR1 and CDR2 sequences are SGHTA and FQGNSA. J gave up 5 bases and V 0 bases, and 12 bases lay outside the gene matches. The CDR3 loop spans 18 amino acids. CDR3 DNA sequence: TGTGCCAGCAGCTTAGCTCTAGCGGGTTTTGGCGACGAAAACATTCAGTACTTC. It yields the protein CASSLALAGFGDENIQYF.

This clone was found once. The chain carries TRBV7-9 and TRBJ1-5; D not certain. The CDR3 consists of 15 residues. Trimming stripped 0 bases from V and 0 bases from J, with 6 bases between. In germline, CDR1 is SEHNR, CDR2 FQNEAQ (reference sequence). CDR3 DNA: TGTGCCAGCAGCTTAGCCAGTCATAGCAATCAGCCCCAGCATTTT. Its translation is CASSLASHSNQPQHF.

The chain employs TRBV5-8 and TRBJ1-1, with D unresolved. With 0 bases removed from V and 4 bases from J, the gap between germline ends came to 10 bases. The CDR3 covers 14 residues. CDR1 and CDR2 (germline): SGHTS, YDEGEE. The DNA of the CDR3 is TGTGCCAGCAGCTTGGCCGAAGGACCCACTGAAGCTTTCTTT. Translating gives CASSLAEGPTEAFF. The full variable domain, completed using reference TRBV5-8 and TRBJ1-1, is EAGVTQSPTHLIKTRGQQATLRCSPISGHTSVYWYQQALGLGLQFLLWYDEGEERNRGNFPPRFSGRQFPNYSSELNVNALELEDSALYLCASSLAEGPTEAFFGQGTRLTVV.

The rearrangement links TRBV2 to TRBJ2-2; D is ambiguous. CDR1 SNHLY and CDR2 FYNNEI come from the germline V gene. This CDR3 is 12 amino acids long. V lost 9 bases and J lost 3, with 8 bases in between. CDR3: CARGRDTGELFF. The CDR3 nucleotides are TGTGCCAGAGGAAGGGACACCGGGGAGCTGTTTTTT.

This clone was observed a handful of times. The gene calls are TRBV7-9 and TRBJ1-1; perhaps TRBD1 as D (6 bases). Germline CDR1 is SEHNR and CDR2 is FQNEAQ (reference sequence). The CDR3 is 14 amino acids. With 5 bases removed from V and 0 bases from J, the gap between germline ends came to 10 bases. The CDR3 is CASSLQGLNTEAFF. The CDR3 nucleotides read TGTGCCAGCAGCCTACAGGGTTTGAACACTGAAGCTTTCTTT.

This rearrangement joins TRBV4-1 to TRBJ2-7; 9 nucleotides match TRBD1. The CDR3 length is 13 residues. After removal of 4 bases from V and 6 bases from J, the junction contained 4 bases not matched to a gene. Germline CDR1 is MGHRA and CDR2 is YSYEKL. The CDR3, as DNA: TGCGCCAGCAGCCCGGGACAGGGAACCGAGCAGTACTTC. Amino acids: CASSPGQGTEQYF.

The chain recombines TRBV7-3 with TRBJ2-1; TRBD2 is a possible D gene (6 bases). The V and J ends lost 5 bases and 7 bases respectively, with 15 bases between them. Germline CDR1 and CDR2: SGHTA and FQGTGA. This CDR3 is 14 amino acids long. The CDR3 is CASSPSGGWNEQFF. The CDR3 region has the DNA TGTGCCAGCAGCCCCTCCGGGGGATGGAATGAGCAGTTCTTC.

V gene TRBV28 combines with J gene TRBJ2-3; TRBD2 is a possible D gene (5 bases). CDR1 MDHEN and CDR2 SYDVKM come from the germline V gene. The CDR3 has 15 residues. The V and J ends lost 5 bases and 6 bases respectively, with 18 bases between them. The CDR3 loop reads CASSPLDGSTDTQYF. CDR3 bases: TGTGCCAGCAGTCCCCTGGATGGGAGTACCGATACGCAGTATTTT.

The chain joins TRBV10-2 to TRBJ1-1; D unclear. V shed 10 bases and J shed 2 bases, with 14 bases lying between them. The germline V gene encodes CDR1 WSHSY and CDR2 SAAADI. The CDR3 has 13 residues. CDR3 DNA sequence: TGCGCCACTCAAACCACAGTTAACACTGAAGCTTTCTTT. Its protein product is CATQTTVNTEAFF.

This clone showed up just a few times. CDR3 in amino acids: CASSAVGNVVGGNQPQHF. In DNA form, the CDR3 reads TGTGCCAGCAGTGCCGTAGGTAACGTGGTGGGCGGCAATCAGCCCCAGCATTTT. This sequence joins TRBV6-4 and TRBJ1-5, with D hard to call. The CDR3 has 18 amino acids. V gave up 4 bases and J gave up 2 bases, with 21 bases separating them. The germline gives CDR1 MRHNA, CDR2 SNTAGT.

On this clone itself: The same CDR3 also results from other DNA sequences found in this sample. The genes are TRBV4-2 and TRBJ2-3, with a tentative D call TRBD2 (6 bases). Trimming removed 0 bases from V and 0 bases from J, with 13 bases in between. The CDR3 sequence is 17 residues long. Per the germline V gene, CDR1 is LGHNA and CDR2 is YNFKEQ. The CDR3: CASSQEVAAGSTDTQYF. CDR3 nucleotide sequence: TGTGCCAGCAGCCAAGAGGTGGCTGCGGGAAGCACAGATACGCAGTATTTT.

The gene calls are TRBV9 and TRBJ2-5, with D unresolved. The CDR3 length is 14 residues. Germline CDR1 reads SGDLS; CDR2 reads YYNGEE. Trimming cost V 4 bases and J 1 base, with 11 bases left between them. For the CDR3, the DNA is TGTGCCAGCAGCCAAGGAATGGTCCAAGAGACCCAGTACTTC. Translated, it gives CASSQGMVQETQYF.

The chain carries TRBV11-2 and TRBJ2-1; 10 bases match TRBD1. Unmatched junction bases numbered 4, after V lost 8 bases and J lost 0 bases. Per the germline V gene, CDR1 is SGHAT and CDR2 is FQNNGV. The CDR3 covers 15 residues. CDR3 sequence (DNA): TGTGCCAGCGACAGGGGGCCCAGCTCCTACAATGAGCAGTTCTTC. Translated, it gives CASDRGPSSYNEQFF.

This chain uses TRBV19 with TRBJ2-7; TRBD2 matches at 9 bases. CDR1 is LNHDA, CDR2 SQIVND, per germline (reference sequence). This CDR3 has 14 amino acids. Trimming cost V 6 bases and J 4 bases; bases outside gene matches: 7. This chain's CDR3 is CASSHSGRGYEQYF. CDR3 nucleotide sequence: TGTGCCAGTAGCCATAGCGGGAGAGGGTACGAGCAGTACTTC.

V gene TRBV28 combines with J gene TRBJ2-3; no clear D. CDR3 length equals 14 residues. Trimming removed 8 bases from V and 0 bases from J, with 12 bases in between. The germline gives CDR1 MDHEN, CDR2 SYDVKM. The CDR3 sequence is CASRTLGSTDTQYF. CDR3 bases: TGTGCCAGCCGCACCCTGGGGAGCACAGATACGCAGTATTTT.

Only a few counts were recorded for this clone. The chain uses TRBV13 and TRBJ2-2, with unresolved D. The length of the CDR3 is 12 residues. V gave up 5 bases and J gave up 5 bases, with 6 bases separating them. The germline V gene encodes CDR1 PRHDT and CDR2 FYEKMQ (reference sequence). The CDR3 protein is CASSHGTGELFF. The CDR3 nucleotides are TGTGCCAGCAGCCACGGGACCGGGGAGCTGTTTTTT.